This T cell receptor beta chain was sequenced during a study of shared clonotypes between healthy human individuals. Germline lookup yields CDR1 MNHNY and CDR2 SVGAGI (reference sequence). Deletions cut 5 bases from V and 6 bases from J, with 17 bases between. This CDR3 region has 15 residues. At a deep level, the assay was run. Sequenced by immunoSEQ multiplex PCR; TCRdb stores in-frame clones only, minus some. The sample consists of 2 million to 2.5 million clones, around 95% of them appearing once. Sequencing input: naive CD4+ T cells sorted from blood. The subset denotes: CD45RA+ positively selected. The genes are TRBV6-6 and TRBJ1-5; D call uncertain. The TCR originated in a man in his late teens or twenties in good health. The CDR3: CASSTSLPSGQPQHF. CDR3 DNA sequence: TGTGCCAGCAGTACAAGCCTGCCAAGCGGTCAGCCCCAGCATTTT.